Listed below are T cell receptor beta chains from one sample, sequenced in a study of early T cells in non-severe SARS-CoV-2 infection. Using its own MiXCR run on the 5' RACE reads, TCRdb lists one record per CDR3 protein. The top ten clones hold roughly 6% of a sample with some 96,000 distinct CDR3 sequences, around 14% of them seen once. The material sequenced was whole blood. These receptors all stem from an adult who was a healthcare worker with PCR-confirmed SARS-CoV-2 infection or an uninfected control (not recorded which). Each CDR3 is given with its conserved first and last residue. The D gene is left open where the match is weak. Size values are once, few and many counts, or a class for expanded clones, and some rows have none.

V gene	clone size	J gene	D gene	CDR3 DNA	CDR3 protein
TRBV4-1	many	TRBJ1-5	NA	TGCGCCAGCAGCCAGACGGAAGATAGCAATCAGCCCCAGCATTTT	CASSQTEDSNQPQHF
TRBV11-2	few	TRBJ1-5	TRBD1	TGTGCCAGCAGCTTATCGGGACAGGGGAAACAGCCCCAGCATTTT	CASSLSGQGKQPQHF
TRBV4-2	NA	TRBJ2-6	NA	TGTGCCAGCAGCCAGAGCACCTCTGGGGCCAACGTCCTGACTTTC	CASSQSTSGANVLTF
TRBV7-8	NA	TRBJ1-1	NA	TGTGCCAGCAGCTTCCGGGACACAATGAACACTGAAGCTTTCTTT	CASSFRDTMNTEAFF
TRBV5-1	NA	TRBJ2-5	NA	TGCGCCAGCAGCCCTACGGCGGCTGTGGAGACCCAGTACTTC	CASSPTAAVETQYF
TRBV4-3	NA	TRBJ2-3	NA	TGCGCCAGCAGCCAAGGGTCATGGGGGAGTGGGGATACGCAGTATTTT	CASSQGSWGSGDTQYF
TRBV28	few	TRBJ2-1	TRBD2	TGTGCCAGCAGGATAAGCGGGAGGGACAATGAGCAGTTCTTC	CASRISGRDNEQFF
TRBV6-5	few	TRBJ1-1	NA	TGTGCCAGCCGAACAGGACCTAAAACTGAAGCTTTCTTT	CASRTGPKTEAFF
TRBV2	many	TRBJ1-5	NA	TGTGCCAGCAGGGTCGTTGAGCTAGGGGCGAATCAGCCCCAGCATTTT	CASRVVELGANQPQHF
TRBV18	few	TRBJ2-1	NA	TGTGCCAGCTCACCGGAGTACCACGGGACACCCCTCCTCTTC	CASSPEYHGTPLLF
TRBV7-6	NA	TRBJ2-1	NA	TGTGCCAGCAGCTTGACGGGGGTCAATGAGCAGTTCTTC	CASSLTGVNEQFF
TRBV6-5	few	TRBJ2-7	TRBD1	TGTGCCAGCAGTTACGTCGGGACAGGGGACTACGAGCAGTACTTC	CASSYVGTGDYEQYF
TRBV12-3/TRBV12-4	NA	TRBJ2-7	NA	TGTGCCAGCGGTGTGAGTGCCTACGAGCAGTACTTC	CASGVSAYEQYF
TRBV12-2	few	TRBJ1-1	NA	TGTGCAAGTCGCTACCCCGGGACACTGAACACTGAAGCTTTCTTT	CASRYPGTLNTEAFF
TRBV5-1	NA	TRBJ2-5	NA	TGCGCCAGCAGCTTGGCGGGGACCGCCGAAGAGACCCAGTACTTC	CASSLAGTAEETQYF
TRBV29-1	NA	TRBJ2-3	NA	TGCAGCGGTGAAGGACGGGCCAGCACAGATACGCAGTATTTT	CSGEGRASTDTQYF
TRBV11-2	many	TRBJ2-2	TRBD1	TGTGCCAGCAGCTTAGGACCGGGACAGGGGTACACCGGGGAGCTGTTTTTT	CASSLGPGQGYTGELFF
TRBV29-1	many	TRBJ2-2	NA	TGCAGCGCCGGAAACACCGGGGAGCTGTTTTTT	CSAGNTGELFF
TRBV7-2	NA	TRBJ2-2	TRBD2	TGTGCCAGCAGCCAAAGCGGGGGGGCCGGGGAGCTGTTTTTT	CASSQSGGAGELFF
TRBV18	NA	TRBJ2-1	NA	TGTGCCAGCTCAACCCCAGGGGCGCTCCTTTACAATGAGCAGTTCTTC	CASSTPGALLYNEQFF
TRBV5-1	NA	TRBJ1-1	NA	TGCGCCAGCAGCTTGGGAGTGACAGAGGGCACTGAAGCTTTCTTT	CASSLGVTEGTEAFF
TRBV7-6	NA	TRBJ2-1	NA	TGTGCCAGCAGCTCTGGGGGTGAGCAGTTCTTC	CASSSGGEQFF
TRBV6-5	NA	TRBJ2-5	TRBD2	TGTGCCAGCAGGCGAGCGGGAGGGCCGAGGGAGACCCAGTACTTC	CASRRAGGPRETQYF